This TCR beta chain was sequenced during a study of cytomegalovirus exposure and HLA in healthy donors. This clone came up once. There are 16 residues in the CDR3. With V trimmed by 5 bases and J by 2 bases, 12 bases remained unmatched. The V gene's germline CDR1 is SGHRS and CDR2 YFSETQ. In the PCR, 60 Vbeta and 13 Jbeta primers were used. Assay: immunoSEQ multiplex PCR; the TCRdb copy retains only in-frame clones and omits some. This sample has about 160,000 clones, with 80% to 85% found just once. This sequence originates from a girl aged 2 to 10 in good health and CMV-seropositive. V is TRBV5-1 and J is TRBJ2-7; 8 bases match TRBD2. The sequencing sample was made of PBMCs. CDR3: CASSSYGGGPTYEQYF. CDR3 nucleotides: TGCGCCAGCAGTTCTTACGGGGGGGGGCCCACCTACGAGCAGTACTTC.